This T cell receptor (beta chain) was obtained from a study of control samples from healthy donors and cancer patients. Per the germline V gene, CDR1 is SGHRS and CDR2 is YFSETQ. V lost 7 bases, J lost 7 bases, and 10 bases stayed unmatched. CDR3 length equals 15 residues. Here immunoSEQ multiplex PCR was the method, and the copy in TCRdb shows in-frame clones only, minus some. The sample has around 89,000 clones; roughly 78% are singletons. The sequenced material came from blood. The chain has TRBV5-1 and TRBJ1-4; 10 nucleotides match TRBD1. The receptor's source is a woman aged 55-69 years in good health. CDR3 nucleotides: TGCGCCAGCGGACAGGGGGACCTGGCGGGTGAAAAACTGTTTTTT. It yields the protein CASGQGDLAGEKLFF.